The 24 T cell receptor beta chains presented below share a single source sample, sequenced in a study of shared clonotypes between healthy human individuals. Sequenced by immunoSEQ multiplex PCR; TCRdb stores in-frame clones only, minus some. The sample has more than 200,000 clones; just over 65% are singletons. The sequencing input was memory CD4+ T cells sorted from blood. Subset in this sample: CD45RA-negative fraction. The receptor set was obtained from a man aged 25 to 40 in good health.

The CDR3 protein is CASNRALSYNEQFF. CDR3 in DNA: TGTGCCAGCAACAGGGCCCTCTCCTACAATGAGCAGTTCTTC. The chain has TRBV6-1 and TRBJ2-1; D may be TRBD1 (6 bases). The CDR3 covers 14 residues. V lost 7 bases and J lost 0, with 10 bases in between. Germline assignment: CDR1 MNHNS and CDR2 SASEGT.

This clone appeared a few times. The chain employs TRBV30 and TRBJ2-3; 10 positions agree with TRBD2. The CDR3 sequence is 13 residues long. From germline, CDR1 is GTSNPN and CDR2 SVGIG (reference sequence). With V trimmed by 4 bases and J by 5 bases, 3 bases remained unmatched. CDR3 nucleotide sequence: TGTGCCTGGAAGCGGGAGGGCCGAGATACGCAGTATTTT. Translation: CAWKREGRDTQYF.

This clone was observed a few times. Other nucleotide sequences from this sample produce the same CDR3. The genes are TRBV9 and TRBJ2-5; D call uncertain. V lost 0 bases, J lost 2 bases, and 11 bases lay in between. The CDR3 contains 15 residues. The germline CDR1 and CDR2 sequences are SGDLS and YYNGEE. The CDR3 here is CASSVDSTRQETQYF. DNA of the CDR3: TGTGCCAGCAGCGTAGATAGTACACGGCAAGAGACCCAGTACTTC.

This rearrangement joins TRBV20-1 to TRBJ1-1, with TRBD1 matching 7 bases. Germline CDR1 reads DFQATT; CDR2 reads SNEGSKA (reference sequence). With 5 bases clipped from V and 4 bases from J, the junction kept 1 base outside the gene matches. This CDR3 is built from 11 residues. CDR3 coding DNA: TGCAGTGCTGACAGGGTCACTGAAGCTTTCTTT. It yields the protein CSADRVTEAFF.

J is TRBJ2-7 and V is TRBV18, with 7 nucleotides matching TRBD2. J gave up 6 bases and V 3 bases, and 11 bases lay outside the gene matches. The CDR3 is made up of 15 amino acids. Looked up from germline, CDR1 is KGHSH and CDR2 is LQKENI. The CDR3 spells CASSPGLAGEVEQYF. DNA of the CDR3: TGTGCCAGCTCACCCGGACTGGCGGGAGAAGTCGAGCAGTACTTC.

This chain's CDR3 is CASSLARTGRGGSGANVLTF. DNA for the CDR3: TGTGCCAGCAGCTTAGCTAGAACTGGCAGGGGAGGTTCTGGGGCCAACGTCCTGACTTTC. The chain carries TRBV13 and TRBJ2-6, with D possibly called TRBD1 or TRBD2 (6 bases each). The CDR3 totals 20 residues. Deletions cut 1 base from V and 1 base from J, with 20 bases between. CDR1 is PRHDT, CDR2 FYEKMQ, per germline (reference sequence).

The V and J genes are TRBV5-1 and TRBJ2-5; D gene unclear. The CDR3 spans 14 residues. Trimming shortened V by 0 bases and J by 3 bases, and 9 bases separated the two germline ends. Per the germline V gene, CDR1 is SGHRS and CDR2 is YFSETQ. The CDR3 spells CASSLAGQKETQYF. For the CDR3, the DNA is TGCGCCAGCAGCTTGGCCGGCCAGAAAGAGACCCAGTACTTC.

This clone was found a few times. V gene TRBV29-1 combines with J gene TRBJ2-2; D ambiguous. The CDR3 consists of 15 residues. Per the germline V gene, CDR1 is SQVTM and CDR2 is ANQGSEA. Trimming stripped 6 bases from V and 0 bases from J, with 14 bases between. For the CDR3, the DNA is TGCAGCGTCTCCCCCCCTGCTACGAACACCGGGGAGCTGTTTTTT. It codes for CSVSPPATNTGELFF.

This rearrangement joins TRBV15 to TRBJ2-2; TRBD2 aligns across 10 bases. V lost 4 bases and J lost 6; bases outside the gene matches: 8. CDR3 length: 16 residues. The germline gives CDR1 LNHNV, CDR2 YYDKDF (reference sequence). This CDR3 is CATSKTGTSASGELFF. CDR3 nucleotide sequence: TGTGCCACCAGCAAGACTGGGACTAGCGCTTCCGGGGAGCTGTTTTTT.

The chain links TRBV29-1 to TRBJ1-4; a possible D gene is TRBD1 (5 bases). Trimming left V 7 bases short and J 0 bases short, with 12 bases between. Germline V lookup: CDR1 SQVTM, CDR2 ANQGSEA. The CDR3 spans 14 residues. In DNA form, the CDR3 reads TGCAGCGCAGGAACAGGATCAACTAATGAAAAACTGTTTTTT. It yields the protein CSAGTGSTNEKLFF.

This chain uses TRBV10-3 with TRBJ2-7, with 11 bases matching TRBD2. The CDR3 has 14 amino acids. CDR1 and CDR2 from the germline V gene are ENHRY and SYGVKD. The trim removed 10 bases at V and 2 bases at J, leaving 7 bases unmatched. The CDR3 spells CATGGSGRAYEQYF. CDR3 sequence (DNA): TGTGCCACTGGGGGTAGCGGGAGGGCCTACGAGCAGTACTTC.

This chain joins TRBV5-1 and TRBJ2-3; 7 bases match TRBD2. Germline V gene data show CDR1 as SGHRS and CDR2 as YFSETQ. Trimming took 4 bases from V and 8 from J; bases not matched to a gene: 10. The length of the CDR3 is 14 residues. In nucleotides, the CDR3 is TGCGCCAGCAGCCTCATGTTGGGGGAGGGTACGCAGTATTTT. This translates into CASSLMLGEGTQYF. The full variable domain, completed using reference TRBV5-1 and TRBJ2-3, is KAGVTQTPRYLIKTRGQQVTLSCSPISGHRSVSWYQQTPGQGLQFLFEYFSETQRNKGNFPGRFSGRQFSNSRSEMNVSTLELGDSALYLCASSLMLGEGTQYFGPGTRLTVL.

DNA for the CDR3: TGTGCCTGGAGTGTGGTTCTGTCCGGGGAGCTGTTTTTT. Translating gives CAWSVVLSGELFF. This rearrangement joins TRBV30 to TRBJ2-2, with D unresolved. CDR3 length: 13 residues. Trimming removed 0 bases at V and 6 bases at J, with 8 bases between. Per the germline V gene, CDR1 is GTSNPN and CDR2 is SVGIG (reference sequence).

This clone occurred a few times. This rearrangement joins TRBV5-1 to TRBJ1-1, with D unclear. Trimming cost V 0 bases and J 5 bases, with 11 bases left between them. The CDR3 is 14 residues long. Germline CDR1 reads SGHRS; CDR2 reads YFSETQ. Here the CDR3 DNA reads TGCGCCAGCAGCTTGGCCTTTTCGGGAACTGAAGCTTTCTTT. This gives the protein CASSLAFSGTEAFF. Drawing the rest from reference TRBV5-1 and TRBJ1-1, the complete variable domain is KAGVTQTPRYLIKTRGQQVTLSCSPISGHRSVSWYQQTPGQGLQFLFEYFSETQRNKGNFPGRFSGRQFSNSRSEMNVSTLELGDSALYLCASSLAFSGTEAFFGQGTRLTVV.

The chain couples TRBV30 to TRBJ2-7, with 9 bases matching TRBD2. The CDR3 spans 15 residues. The germline CDR1 and CDR2 sequences are GTSNPN and SVGIG (reference sequence). V was pared by 3 bases and J by 2 bases, with 8 bases of the junction left unmatched. The CDR3 sequence is CAWRLPGGRAYEQYF. The CDR3 bases are TGTGCCTGGAGGCTTCCTGGCGGGAGGGCCTACGAGCAGTACTTC.

In this sample, this clone turned up a few times. This chain joins TRBV6-5 and TRBJ2-7; TRBD2 is a possible D gene (5 bases). V was shortened by 4 bases and J by 9 bases, with 19 bases between the two germline ends. Germline CDR1 MNHEY, CDR2 SVGAGI. CDR3 length: 14 residues. The CDR3 protein is CASSLVSGPTGQYF. CDR3 nucleotides: TGTGCCAGCAGTTTGGTAAGCGGCCCTACGGGGCAGTACTTC.

The chain carries TRBV7-6 and TRBJ2-2, with D perhaps TRBD1 (5 bases). The CDR3 contains 16 residues. CDR1 and CDR2 (germline): SGHVS, FNYEAQ. Trimming stripped 5 bases from V and 4 bases from J, with 17 bases between. The CDR3 protein is CASSPPAGFGTGELFF. Written as DNA, the CDR3 is TGTGCCAGCAGCCCCCCGGCAGGGTTCGGCACCGGGGAGCTGTTTTTT.

This clone turned up a few times. The V and J genes are TRBV28 and TRBJ2-5, with 9 bases that match TRBD1. There are 13 residues in the CDR3. Germline trimming cut 6 bases from V and 1 base from J; bases unmatched to any gene: 0. Germline V gives CDR1 MDHEN, CDR2 SYDVKM. The CDR3 loop is CASRQGAQETQYF. The CDR3 DNA reads TGTGCCAGCAGACAGGGGGCCCAAGAGACCCAGTACTTC.

This clone was observed at least ten times. The CDR3 loop is CASSVLAGRRTGELFF. The CDR3 nucleotides read TGTGCCAGCAGTGTCCTAGCGGGAAGAAGAACCGGGGAGCTGTTTTTT. The chain employs TRBV6-1 and TRBJ2-2; 9 bases map to TRBD2. CDR1 and CDR2 from the germline V gene are MNHNS and SASEGT. The CDR3 runs to 16 residues. V lost 4 bases, J lost 5 bases, and 8 bases stayed unmatched.

The chain has TRBV11-2 and TRBJ2-7, with D possibly TRBD1 on 6 matching bases. The CDR3 runs 17 residues. The V end was cut by 5 bases, the J end by 2 bases, with 22 bases between. The V gene's germline CDR1 is SGHAT and CDR2 FQNNGV. CDR3 protein: CASSLVPTGTTTYEQYF. The CDR3 DNA reads as TGTGCCAGCAGCCTAGTACCGACCGGGACAACCACCTACGAGCAGTACTTC.

The sample holds one count of this clone. V gene TRBV7-2 combines with J gene TRBJ1-3; a weak D match, TRBD1 (5 bases). With 2 bases removed from V and 9 bases from J, the gap between germline ends came to 11 bases. CDR1 is SGHTA and CDR2 is FQGNSA in the germline V gene. The CDR3 consists of 13 residues. DNA of the CDR3: TGTGCCAGCAGCTTAAGGGGCGAAACCACCATATATTTT. Translated: CASSLRGETTIYF. The entire variable domain, with the rest obtained from reference TRBV7-2 and TRBJ1-3, is as follows: GAGVSQSPSNKVTEKGKDVELRCDPISGHTALYWYRQSLGQGLEFLIYFQGNSAPDKSGLPSDRFSAERTGGSVSTLTIQRTQQEDSAVYLCASSLRGETTIYFGEGSWLTVV.

This clone was counted at least ten times. The rearrangement links TRBV5-1 to TRBJ2-1, with a weak D call TRBD1 (6 bases). Trimming shortened V by 4 bases and J by 11 bases, and 19 bases separated the two germline ends. Germline V CDR1 and CDR2: SGHRS, YFSETQ. The CDR3 loop spans 14 amino acids. CDR3 region: CASSHQSARGKQFF. As DNA, the CDR3 is TGCGCCAGCAGCCATCAATCCGCGAGGGGGAAGCAGTTCTTC.

This clone came up a few times. The chain carries TRBV6-6 and TRBJ2-7; tentative D call: TRBD2 (6 bases). Trimming stripped 0 bases from V and 1 base from J, with 10 bases between. The germline gives CDR1 MNHNY, CDR2 SVGAGI (reference sequence). The CDR3 length is 15 residues. The CDR3 sequence is CASSYSWEASYEQYF. The CDR3 bases are TGTGCCAGCAGTTACTCTTGGGAGGCTTCCTACGAGCAGTACTTC.

This clone was counted a few times. The same CDR3 arises from other DNA sequences in this sample as well. CDR3 sequence: CASSSSGRATDTQYF. CDR3 sequence (DNA): TGCGCCAGCAGCTCTAGCGGGAGGGCCACAGATACGCAGTATTTT. This rearrangement joins TRBV5-1 to TRBJ2-3, with TRBD2 matching 12 bases. The V gene's germline CDR1 is SGHRS and CDR2 YFSETQ. CDR3 length: 15 residues. After removal of 3 bases from V and 2 bases from J, the junction contained 1 base not matched to a gene.